This TCR beta chain was sequenced during a study of T cells in Graves' hyperthyroidism and ophthalmopathy. Notes on this clonotype: As yet, its antigen is unknown.

Regarding the study as a whole: Among clonotypes expanded in thyroid above 0.001, most were also found in blood. For ophthalmopathy, model prediction preceded onset by a median around six months.

Uncontrolled infection, other autoimmune disease, pregnancy or lactation led to exclusion. Using RNA transcripts as the source, TCR beta CDR3 regions were amplified. TCR CDR3 underwent first-round RT-PCR with the HTBI primer set. TCRdb reanalysed the multiplex PCR reads using MiXCR and keeps one entry per CDR3 protein. The top ten hold less than 9% of the sample, which has approximately 700,000 distinct CDR3 sequences, just under 45% seen once. J was trimmed by 5 bases and V by 2 bases; bases with no gene match: 4. The germline CDR1 and CDR2 sequences are SNHLY and FYNNEI. CDR3 length: 14 residues. The chain employs TRBV2 and TRBJ1-1, with 8 nucleotides matching TRBD1. The sample was peripheral blood or thyroid tissue (not recorded which). This clonotype was obtained from an adult man with Graves' disease, either hyperthyroidism or ophthalmopathy (not recorded which). The chain's CDR3 is CASSERQGITEAFF. CDR3 in DNA: TGTGCCAGCAGTGAAAGACAGGGGATTACTGAAGCTTTCTTT.